This T cell receptor (beta chain) was sequenced in a study of breast tumors, draining lymph nodes, adjacent tissues. TCRdb analysed the multiplex PCR reads with MiXCR anew, one entry per CDR3 protein. This table has about 230,000 distinct CDR3 sequences, approximately 31% appearing once. General observations from the study: The data were judged consistent with most tumor T cells coming from lymph node and expanding in tumor. Tumor and nontumor repertoires were significantly more similar in luminal-like than in basal-like breast cancer.

The lymph nodes were axillary draining lymph nodes from breast cancer patients. As concerns this clonotype: Its antigen is not known.

Trimming removed 3 bases from V and 9 bases from J, with 11 bases in between. Germline values: CDR1 SQVTM, CDR2 ANQGSEA. The CDR3 covers 11 residues. The V gene is TRBV29-1, the J gene TRBJ2-5; a weak D match, TRBD1 (6 bases). Sequenced input: axillary lymph node tissue. This receptor was identified in a female donor with breast cancer. Some clones in this sample may be carry-over from other donors' samples. Here the CDR3 reads CSVEFAGAQYF. The CDR3 DNA follows: TGCAGCGTTGAGTTTGCAGGGGCCCAGTACTTC.